These 15 T cell receptor beta chains share one sample of origin, sequenced in a study of OX40 agonist ivuxolimab in advanced cancers. This table comes from immunoSEQ multiplex PCR, and its TCRdb copy is limited to in-frame clones, with some not included. The table has roughly 100,000 clones, about 92% seen once; the top ten hold around 0.25%. This specimen consisted of CD4+ or CD8+ T cells sorted from blood, obtained in a trial of the OX40 agonist ivuxolimab. The receptors here all came from an adult with an advanced solid tumor such as melanoma, head and neck, liver or kidney cancer.

V usage is TRBV6-5 and J usage is TRBJ1-2; 7 nucleotides agree with TRBD1. Losses at the gene ends were 5 bases for V and 6 bases for J; bases not matched to a gene: 3. The CDR3 has 12 residues. Per the germline V gene, CDR1 is MNHEY and CDR2 is SVGAGI. The CDR3 coding sequence is TGTGCCAGCAGTCTCAGGGGGAATGGCTACACCTTC. Its protein product is CASSLRGNGYTF.

The genes are TRBV5-3 and TRBJ1-1; D is unclear. TRBV5-3 carries the ORF label, with uncertain function. The CDR3 consists of 14 residues. V lost 4 bases and J lost 2, with 12 bases in between. The CDR3 loop reads CARSPPRSNTEAFF. The CDR3 nucleotides are TGTGCCAGAAGCCCCCCCCGGAGTAACACTGAAGCTTTCTTT.

The genes are TRBV7-9 and TRBJ2-3; D may be TRBD2 (5 bases). CDR1 is SEHNR and CDR2 is FQNEAQ in the germline V gene (reference sequence). The CDR3 is 13 residues long. Trimming shortened V by 6 bases and J by 3 bases, and 10 bases separated the two germline ends. CDR3 nucleotides: TGTGCCAGCAGGAGGGCTGGAACAGATACGCAGTATTTT. Protein product: CASRRAGTDTQYF.

The chain joins TRBV28 to TRBJ1-1; D remains ambiguous. The V end was cut by 5 bases, the J end by 0 bases, with 4 bases between. This CDR3 is 12 amino acids long. Germline V gene sequence: CDR1 MDHEN, CDR2 SYDVKM. The CDR3 is CASSALNTEAFF. The CDR3 DNA reads as TGTGCCAGCAGTGCTTTGAACACTGAAGCTTTCTTT.

V and J are TRBV14 and TRBJ2-5; D gene unclear. The CDR3 is made up of 12 amino acids. V lost 5 bases and J lost 2, with 6 bases in between. Per the germline V gene, CDR1 is SGHDN and CDR2 is FVKESK. The CDR3, as DNA: TGTGCCAGCAGCGGGTCTCAAGAGACCCAGTACTTC. It specifies CASSGSQETQYF.

The chain uses TRBV4-3 and TRBJ2-1; TRBD2 matches 9 bases. The V and J ends lost 4 bases and 5 bases, in that order; junction bases with no gene match: 15. This CDR3 spans 18 amino acids. CDR1 is LGHNA, CDR2 YSLEER, per germline. Written as DNA, the CDR3 is TGCGCCAGCAGCCGCCGACCCCTCCTAGCGGGGACAAACAATGAGCAGTTCTTC. Amino acids: CASSRRPLLAGTNNEQFF.

The chain's CDR3 is CASSSRGLNTEAFF. The CDR3 coding sequence is TGTGCCAGTAGTTCCAGGGGGTTGAACACTGAAGCTTTCTTT. The V gene is TRBV19, the J gene TRBJ1-1; 7 bases are shared with TRBD1. This CDR3 spans 14 amino acids. The V gene end was trimmed by 5 bases and the J gene end by 0 bases; junction bases not matched to a gene: 3. The germline V gene encodes CDR1 LNHDA and CDR2 SQIVND (reference sequence).

The chain couples TRBV10-3 to TRBJ1-5, with no clear D. CDR3 length: 13 residues. Trimming pared 3 bases from V and 7 bases from J, leaving 10 bases between. Germline lookup yields CDR1 ENHRY and CDR2 SYGVKD. CDR3 residues: CAISDLSSQPQHF. CDR3 bases: TGTGCCATCAGTGATTTGTCTAGCCAGCCCCAGCATTTT.

The chain uses TRBV7-9 and TRBJ2-2; D remains unclear. The V gene's germline CDR1 is SEHNR and CDR2 FQNEAQ (reference sequence). CDR3 length: 13 residues. The V and J ends lost 8 bases and 1 base respectively, with 8 bases between them. CDR3 amino acids: CASQVMNTGELFF. The CDR3 region has the DNA TGTGCCAGCCAGGTTATGAACACCGGGGAGCTGTTTTTT.

The chain uses TRBV28 and TRBJ1-2, with 8 bases fitting TRBD1. Germline V CDR1 and CDR2: MDHEN, SYDVKM. V dropped 2 bases and J dropped 4; count of bases not matched to a gene: 0. The CDR3 has 13 amino acids. CDR3 in amino acids: CASSLDRGYGYTF. The CDR3 DNA sequence: TGTGCCAGCAGTTTAGACAGGGGCTATGGCTACACCTTC.

The chain joins TRBV2 to TRBJ2-1, with D uncertain. V gave up 2 bases and J gave up 14 bases, with 16 bases separating them. This CDR3 contains 13 residues. Germline V lookup: CDR1 SNHLY, CDR2 FYNNEI. CDR3 sequence (DNA): TGTGCCAGCAGTGAATGGGTAGCCGGGTGGGAGTTCTTC. Residues: CASSEWVAGWEFF.

The genes are TRBV9 and TRBJ2-3; possible D gene TRBD2, 6 bases. This CDR3 has 12 residues. The V end lost 3 bases, the J end lost 5 bases, and 7 bases lay between the germline ends. Germline-derived CDR1 and CDR2 are SGDLS and YYNGEE. DNA of the CDR3: TGTGCCAGCAGCGGGAGGGGAGATACGCAGTATTTT. It is translated as CASSGRGDTQYF.

With respect to this clone: Other DNA variants within this sample encode the same CDR3. The V gene is TRBV20-1, the J gene TRBJ2-1; D not resolved. Trimming removed 3 bases at V and 5 bases at J, with 2 bases between. Germline CDR1 is DFQATT and CDR2 is SNEGSKA (reference sequence). The CDR3 is 10 residues long. This CDR3 reads CSASDNEQFF. CDR3 DNA sequence: TGCAGTGCTAGCGACAATGAGCAGTTCTTC.

This sequence joins TRBV28 and TRBJ2-3; the match to TRBD1 covers 8 bases. V trimming: 6 bases; J trimming: 6 bases; junction bases outside the gene matches: 5. The CDR3 contains 13 residues. Germline V gene sequence: CDR1 MDHEN, CDR2 SYDVKM. The CDR3, as DNA: TGTGCCAGCAGACGCCGGGACAGGGATACGCAGTATTTT. Translated, it gives CASRRRDRDTQYF.

This clone was recorded once. V is TRBV11-3 and J is TRBJ2-5; D remains unclear. V lost 4 bases and J 5 bases, leaving 11 bases between the germline ends. Germline V gene data show CDR1 as SGHNT and CDR2 as YENEEA. The CDR3 covers 13 residues. The CDR3 bases are TGTGCCAGCAGCTCCGGACCCCGGGAGACCCAGTACTTC. Translation gives CASSSGPRETQYF. The full variable domain, rest sourced from reference TRBV11-3 and TRBJ2-5, is EAGVVQSPRYKIIEKKQPVAFWCNPISGHNTLYWYLQNLGQGPELLIRYENEEAVDDSQLPKDRFSAERLKGVDSTLKIQPAELGDSAVYLCASSSGPRETQYFGPGTRLLVL.